What follows is one T cell receptor beta chain and its context. Its target is unknown. The data were obtained in a study of identical twins. Trimming took off 6 bases at V and 12 bases at J, with 11 bases between the two ends. Germline loops: CDR1 MDHEN, CDR2 SYDVKM. The CDR3 has 10 residues. Study-level points and caveats: The more abundant beta clonotypes in cord blood had fewer insertions, and memory repertoires did not show this.

It was template switching that added a universal primer site, and there were unique molecular identifiers on the cDNA. TCRdb itself ran the 5' RACE reads through MiXCR, one entry per CDR3 protein. In the table there are about 530,000 distinct CDR3 sequences, roughly 15% of which are singletons. These same records also appear under a second study, on yellow fever vaccine responses in identical twins.

Material for sequencing was CD4+ T cells sorted from blood. The source is a young woman in good health. This chain joins TRBV28 and TRBJ2-5, with a possible D match to TRBD1 (5 bases). The CDR3: CASRGDTEYF. CDR3 sequence (DNA): TGTGCCAGCAGAGGGGATACGGAGTACTTC. Complete variable domain (other parts from reference TRBV28 and TRBJ2-5): DVKVTQSSRYLVKRTGEKVFLECVQDMDHENMFWYRQDPGLGLRLIYFSYDVKMKEKGDIPEGYSVSREKKERFSLILESASTNQTSMYLCASRGDTEYFGPGTRLLVL.